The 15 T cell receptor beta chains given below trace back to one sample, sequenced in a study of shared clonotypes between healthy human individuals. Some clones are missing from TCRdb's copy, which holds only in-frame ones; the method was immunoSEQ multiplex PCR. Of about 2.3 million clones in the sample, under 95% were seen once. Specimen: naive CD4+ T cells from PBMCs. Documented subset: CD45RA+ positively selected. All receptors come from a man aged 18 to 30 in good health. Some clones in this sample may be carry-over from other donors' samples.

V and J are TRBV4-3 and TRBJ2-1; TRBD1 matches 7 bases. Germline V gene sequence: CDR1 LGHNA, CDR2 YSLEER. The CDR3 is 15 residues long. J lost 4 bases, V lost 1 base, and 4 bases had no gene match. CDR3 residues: CASSQAGTVYNEQFF. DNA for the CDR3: TGCGCCAGCAGCCAAGCCGGGACAGTGTACAATGAGCAGTTCTTC.

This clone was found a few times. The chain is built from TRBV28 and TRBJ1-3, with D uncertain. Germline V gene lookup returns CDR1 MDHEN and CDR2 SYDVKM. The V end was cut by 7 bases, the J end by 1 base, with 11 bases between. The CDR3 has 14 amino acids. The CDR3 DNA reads TGTGCCAGCACGCCAACAATGTCTGGAAACACCATATATTTT. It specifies CASTPTMSGNTIYF.

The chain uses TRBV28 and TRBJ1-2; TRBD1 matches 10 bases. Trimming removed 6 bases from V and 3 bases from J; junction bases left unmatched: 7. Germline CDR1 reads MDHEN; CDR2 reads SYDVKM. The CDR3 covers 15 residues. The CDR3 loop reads CASSNPGQGYYGYTF. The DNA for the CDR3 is TGTGCCAGCAGCAACCCGGGACAGGGGTACTATGGCTACACCTTC.

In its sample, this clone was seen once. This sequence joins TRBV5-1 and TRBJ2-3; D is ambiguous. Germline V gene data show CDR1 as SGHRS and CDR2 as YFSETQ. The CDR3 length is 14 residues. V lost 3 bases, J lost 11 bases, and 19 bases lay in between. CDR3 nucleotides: TGCGCCAGCAGCTCAGGACCCTGGGAAGTAAAGCAGTATTTT. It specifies CASSSGPWEVKQYF.

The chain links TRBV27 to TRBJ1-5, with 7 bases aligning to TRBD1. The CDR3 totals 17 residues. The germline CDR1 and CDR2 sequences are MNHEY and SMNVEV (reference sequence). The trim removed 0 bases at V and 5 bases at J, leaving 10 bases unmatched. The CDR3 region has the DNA TGTGCCAGCAGTTTATCACGCGGGACAGCGCTGCATCAGCCCCAGCATTTT. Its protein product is CASSLSRGTALHQPQHF.

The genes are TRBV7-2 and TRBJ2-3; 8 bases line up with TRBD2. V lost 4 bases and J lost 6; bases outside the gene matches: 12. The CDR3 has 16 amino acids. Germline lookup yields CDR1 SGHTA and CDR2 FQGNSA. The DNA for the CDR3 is TGTGCCAGCAGCTACACTAGCGGTGGCCGTGGGGATACGCAGTATTTT. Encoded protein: CASSYTSGGRGDTQYF. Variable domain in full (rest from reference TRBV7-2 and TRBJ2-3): GAGVSQSPSNKVTEKGKDVELRCDPISGHTALYWYRQSLGQGLEFLIYFQGNSAPDKSGLPSDRFSAERTGGSVSTLTIQRTQQEDSAVYLCASSYTSGGRGDTQYFGPGTRLTVL.

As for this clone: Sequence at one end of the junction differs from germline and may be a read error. The CDR3, as DNA: TGTGCCAGCAGTTCTCCAGGGGGGAACCCTGAAGCTTTCTTT. It translates to CASSSPGGNPEAFF. The rearrangement uses TRBV28 and TRBJ1-1; 7 bases fit TRBD1. CDR3 length equals 14 residues. The germline CDR1 and CDR2 sequences are MDHEN and SYDVKM.

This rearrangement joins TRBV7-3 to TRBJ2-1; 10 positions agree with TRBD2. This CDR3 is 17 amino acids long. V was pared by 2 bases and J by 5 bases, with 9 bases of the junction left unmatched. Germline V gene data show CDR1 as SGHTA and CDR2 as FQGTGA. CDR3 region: CASSLAVLAGKHNEQFF. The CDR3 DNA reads TGTGCCAGCAGCTTAGCGGTACTAGCGGGAAAACACAATGAGCAGTTCTTC.

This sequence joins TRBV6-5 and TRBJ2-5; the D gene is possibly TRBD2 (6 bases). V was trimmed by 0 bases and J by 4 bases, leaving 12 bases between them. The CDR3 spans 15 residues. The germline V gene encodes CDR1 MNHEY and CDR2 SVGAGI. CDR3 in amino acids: CASSYSKLAGETQYF. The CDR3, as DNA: TGTGCCAGCAGTTACTCGAAACTAGCAGGAGAGACCCAGTACTTC.

CDR3 nucleotide sequence: TGTGCCAGCAGTTTGGCGGAGCCCCCCTACGAGCAGTACTTC. Translation: CASSLAEPPYEQYF. The J gene is TRBJ2-7, the V gene TRBV28; no clear D. CDR3 length: 14 amino acids. Per germline, CDR1 MDHEN and CDR2 SYDVKM. Trimming took off 3 bases at V and 2 bases at J, with 11 bases between the two ends.

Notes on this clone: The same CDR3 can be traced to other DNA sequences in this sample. The CDR3 is CASSLAGQGDQPQHF. CDR3 sequence (DNA): TGCGCCAGCAGCTTGGCGGGACAGGGTGATCAGCCCCAGCATTTT. This chain links TRBV5-1 with TRBJ1-5; 9 positions match TRBD1. This CDR3 has 15 residues. V was clipped by 0 bases and J by 5 bases; unmatched bases: 3. CDR1 and CDR2 from the germline V gene are SGHRS and YFSETQ.

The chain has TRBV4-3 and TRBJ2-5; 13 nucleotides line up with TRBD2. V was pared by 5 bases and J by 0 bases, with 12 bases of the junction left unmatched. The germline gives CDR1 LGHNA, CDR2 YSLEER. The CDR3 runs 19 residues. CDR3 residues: CASSNPGTSGTMYQETQYF. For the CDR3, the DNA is TGCGCCAGCAGCAACCCCGGGACTAGCGGGACCATGTACCAAGAGACCCAGTACTTC.

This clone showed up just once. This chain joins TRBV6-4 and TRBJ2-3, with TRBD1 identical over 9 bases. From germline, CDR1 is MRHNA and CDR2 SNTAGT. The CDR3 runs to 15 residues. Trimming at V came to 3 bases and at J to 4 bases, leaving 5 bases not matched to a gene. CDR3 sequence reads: CASSEGGTGSDTQYF. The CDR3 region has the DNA TGTGCCAGCAGTGAAGGAGGGACAGGGTCAGATACGCAGTATTTT.

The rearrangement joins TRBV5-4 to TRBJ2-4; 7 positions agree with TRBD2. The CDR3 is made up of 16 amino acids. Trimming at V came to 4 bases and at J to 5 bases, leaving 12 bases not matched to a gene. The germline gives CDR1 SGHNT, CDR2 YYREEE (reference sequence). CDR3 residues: CASSPEGRERENIQYF. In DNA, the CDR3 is TGTGCCAGCAGCCCGGAGGGGCGGGAGCGAGAAAACATTCAGTACTTC. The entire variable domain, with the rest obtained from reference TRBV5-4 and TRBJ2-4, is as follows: ETGVTQSPTHLIKTRGQQVTLRCSSQSGHNTVSWYQQALGQGPQFIFQYYREEENGRGNFPPRFSGLQFPNYSSELNVNALELDDSALYLCASSPEGRERENIQYFGAGTRLSVL.

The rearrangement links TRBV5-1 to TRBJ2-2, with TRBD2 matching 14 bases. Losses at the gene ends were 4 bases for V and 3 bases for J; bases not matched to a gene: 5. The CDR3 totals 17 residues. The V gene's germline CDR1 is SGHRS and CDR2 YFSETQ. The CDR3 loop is CASSRLAGGPYTGELFF. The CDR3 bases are TGCGCCAGCAGCAGACTAGCGGGAGGGCCTTACACCGGGGAGCTGTTTTTT.